A single sample gave rise to the 17 T cell receptor beta chains below, sequenced in a study of glioma-infiltrating T cells after dendritic cell vaccination. Libraries were prepared by immunoSEQ multiplex PCR; TCRdb keeps only in-frame clonotypes and omits some of them. Of 100,000 or so clones listed, 90% were seen once; the top ten hold roughly 2.8%. Time point given: after dendritic cell vaccination, including at tumor progression/relapse. Sequencing used blood, obtained after dendritic cell vaccination. All receptors come from a human donor with glioblastoma.

Turning to this clone: One end of the junction varies from germline; a read error may be responsible. The chain combines TRBV5-6 with TRBJ2-5; 7 nucleotides align to TRBD1. From germline, CDR1 is SGHDT and CDR2 YYEEEE. The CDR3 spans 12 residues. The CDR3 nucleotides read TGTGCCAGCAGCTTGGGACAGGGATGGCCCCACTTC. Residues: CASSLGQGWPHF.

The chain recombines TRBV18 with TRBJ1-1; tentatively, D is TRBD1 (6 bases). CDR1 KGHSH and CDR2 LQKENI come from the germline V gene. The CDR3 totals 16 residues. The germline V and J ends were trimmed by 6 bases and 4 bases, with 21 bases remaining between them. The CDR3 DNA sequence: TGTGCCAGCTCTCCAATCCCGGGACAAGGAGGCACTGAAGCTTTCTTT. Translating it yields CASSPIPGQGGTEAFF.

J is TRBJ2-7 and V is TRBV29-1; weak D call: TRBD1 (5 bases). V was cut by 5 bases and J by 4 bases, with 15 bases left in between. The CDR3 has 13 amino acids. The germline CDR1 and CDR2 sequences are SQVTM and ANQGSEA. The CDR3 loop reads CSVYRQGEYEQYF. The CDR3 coding sequence is TGCAGCGTTTATCGGCAGGGTGAATACGAGCAGTACTTC.

J is TRBJ1-1 and V is TRBV11-2; 12 positions match TRBD1. The CDR3 is made up of 17 amino acids. V trimming: 1 base; J trimming: 5 bases; junction bases outside the gene matches: 8. Germline loops: CDR1 SGHAT, CDR2 FQNNGV. The CDR3 DNA sequence: TGTGCCAGCAGCTTAGGGGGTGGGACAGGGGGCCGAACTGAAGCTTTCTTT. Its translation is CASSLGGGTGGRTEAFF. The complete variable domain, with remaining parts taken from reference TRBV11-2 and TRBJ1-1, reads EAGVAQSPRYKIIEKRQSVAFWCNPISGHATLYWYQQILGQGPKLLIQFQNNGVVDDSQLPKDRFSAERLKGVDSTLKIQPAKLEDSAVYLCASSLGGGTGGRTEAFFGQGTRLTVV.

The chain links TRBV11-2 to TRBJ1-1, with TRBD1 matching 11 bases. The V gene end was trimmed by 2 bases and the J gene end by 5 bases; junction bases not matched to a gene: 4. The CDR3 covers 15 residues. Germline CDR1 is SGHAT and CDR2 is FQNNGV. The CDR3 DNA is TGTGCCAGCAGCTTACTTGGGACAGGGGGGACTGAAGCTTTCTTT. It specifies CASSLLGTGGTEAFF.

This chain links TRBV6-6 with TRBJ2-1; 9 bases are a match to TRBD2. This CDR3 is built from 15 residues. After removal of 2 bases from V and 4 bases from J, the junction contained 3 bases not matched to a gene. The germline gives CDR1 MNHNY, CDR2 SVGAGI (reference sequence). In DNA, the CDR3 is TGTGCCAGCAGTTACGGCCTAGCGGGATACAATGAGCAGTTCTTC. It encodes CASSYGLAGYNEQFF.

This rearrangement joins TRBV2 to TRBJ1-5; 7 positions agree with TRBD1. CDR3 length: 13 residues. Germline V gene sequence: CDR1 SNHLY, CDR2 FYNNEI. With V trimmed by 8 bases and J by 7 bases, 8 bases remained unmatched. The CDR3 bases are TGTGCCAGCCACGGACAGGTTAGGCAGCCCCAGCATTTT. It codes for CASHGQVRQPQHF.

This clone was observed a few times. This chain connects TRBV6-1 to TRBJ2-7, with 14 bases lining up with TRBD2. Germline V gene data show CDR1 as MNHNS and CDR2 as SASEGT. Trimming cost V 7 bases and J 6 bases; bases outside gene matches: 8. The CDR3 sequence is 15 residues long. Written as DNA, the CDR3 is TGTGCCAGCAATAAATCCGGACTAGCGGGAGGCGAGCAGTACTTC. Protein: CASNKSGLAGGEQYF.

This sequence joins TRBV30 and TRBJ1-3; D is unresolved. V was cut by 3 bases and J by 6 bases, with 15 bases left in between. From germline, CDR1 is GTSNPN and CDR2 SVGIG (reference sequence). CDR3 length: 14 amino acids. The CDR3 loop reads CAWSGSLYANTIYF. CDR3 DNA sequence: TGTGCCTGGAGCGGTAGTTTGTATGCAAACACCATATATTTT.

This chain connects TRBV4-1 to TRBJ1-2; unclear D gene. The germline V and J ends were trimmed by 1 base and 8 bases, with 14 bases remaining between them. Per the germline V gene, CDR1 is MGHRA and CDR2 is YSYEKL. The length of the CDR3 is 14 residues. The CDR3, as DNA: TGCGCCAGCAGCCAAGGTAACGGGGTGGACGGCTACACCTTC. Amino acid sequence: CASSQGNGVDGYTF.

This chain links TRBV30 with TRBJ1-4, with 8 bases identical to TRBD1. This CDR3 has 15 residues. J gave up 0 bases and V 3 bases, and 3 bases lay outside the gene matches. Germline CDR1 GTSNPN, CDR2 SVGIG (reference sequence). The CDR3 coding sequence is TGTGCCTGGAGCAGACAGGGGCCAACTAATGAAAAACTGTTTTTT. It translates to CAWSRQGPTNEKLFF.

The V and J genes are TRBV29-1 and TRBJ2-7; D may be TRBD1 (6 bases). The CDR3 runs to 13 residues. The germline V and J ends were trimmed by 5 bases and 1 base, with 12 bases remaining between them. In germline, CDR1 is SQVTM, CDR2 ANQGSEA. The CDR3 DNA is TGCAGCGTTATCCGACAGGAGTCCTACGAGCAGTACTTC. Its translation: CSVIRQESYEQYF.

This CDR3 reads CASSSTGASTDTQYF. The CDR3 bases are TGTGCCAGCAGCTCGACAGGGGCTAGCACAGATACGCAGTATTTT. The rearrangement joins TRBV7-8 to TRBJ2-3; 8 bases fit TRBD1. This CDR3 has 15 amino acids. V trimming: 4 bases; J trimming: 0 bases; junction bases outside the gene matches: 3. Germline V gene lookup returns CDR1 SGHVS and CDR2 FQNEAQ.

This chain joins TRBV19 and TRBJ1-2, with D unclear. The CDR3 length is 16 residues. V lost 5 bases and J lost 2, with 18 bases in between. Germline CDR1 reads LNHDA; CDR2 reads SQIVND (reference sequence). CDR3 sequence (DNA): TGTGCCAGTAGTCCGCCCGGGGTAGCGACCAACTATGGCTACACCTTC. Translating gives CASSPPGVATNYGYTF. Complete variable domain (other parts from reference TRBV19 and TRBJ1-2): DGGITQSPKYLFRKEGQNVTLSCEQNLNHDAMYWYRQDPGQGLRLIYYSQIVNDFQKGDIAEGYSVSREKKESFPLTVTSAQKNPTAFYLCASSPPGVATNYGYTFGSGTRLTVV.

The chain has TRBV4-1 and TRBJ1-3, with unresolved D. The V and J ends lost 0 bases and 5 bases respectively, with 17 bases between them. The CDR3 has 17 residues. From germline, CDR1 is MGHRA and CDR2 YSYEKL. CDR3 protein: CASSQDSKASGRNTIYF. The CDR3 DNA is TGCGCCAGCAGCCAAGACAGTAAAGCCAGCGGCCGAAACACCATATATTTT.

This clone showed up just a few times. The chain carries TRBV7-9 and TRBJ2-3; 11 bases line up with TRBD2. Germline V gives CDR1 SEHNR, CDR2 FQNEAQ (reference sequence). The CDR3 is 15 residues long. The V segment lost 3 bases and the J segment 3 bases; nucleotides outside the gene matches: 2. The CDR3 sequence: CASSFLAGGTDTQYF. CDR3 DNA sequence: TGTGCCAGCAGCTTCCTAGCGGGAGGTACAGATACGCAGTATTTT.

The chain has TRBV5-1 and TRBJ2-1; TRBD2 might be the D (6 bases). Germline-derived CDR1 and CDR2 are SGHRS and YFSETQ. The length of the CDR3 is 14 residues. V dropped 4 bases and J dropped 5 bases, with 13 bases sitting between them. CDR3 sequence reads: CASSIGDFNNEQFF. The CDR3 DNA reads TGCGCCAGCAGCATCGGGGACTTCAACAATGAGCAGTTCTTC.